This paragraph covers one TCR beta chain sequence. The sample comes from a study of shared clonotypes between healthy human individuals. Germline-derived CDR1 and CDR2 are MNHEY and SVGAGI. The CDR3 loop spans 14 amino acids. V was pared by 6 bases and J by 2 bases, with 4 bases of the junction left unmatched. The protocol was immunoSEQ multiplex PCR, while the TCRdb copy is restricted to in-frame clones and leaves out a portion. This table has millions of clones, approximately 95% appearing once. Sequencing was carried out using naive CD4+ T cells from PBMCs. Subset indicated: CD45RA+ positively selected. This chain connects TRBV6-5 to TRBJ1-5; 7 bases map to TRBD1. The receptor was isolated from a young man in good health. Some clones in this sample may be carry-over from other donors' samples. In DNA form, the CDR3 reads TGTGCCAGCAGCCGCGGGACAGGCAATCAGCCCCAGCATTTT. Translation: CASSRGTGNQPQHF.